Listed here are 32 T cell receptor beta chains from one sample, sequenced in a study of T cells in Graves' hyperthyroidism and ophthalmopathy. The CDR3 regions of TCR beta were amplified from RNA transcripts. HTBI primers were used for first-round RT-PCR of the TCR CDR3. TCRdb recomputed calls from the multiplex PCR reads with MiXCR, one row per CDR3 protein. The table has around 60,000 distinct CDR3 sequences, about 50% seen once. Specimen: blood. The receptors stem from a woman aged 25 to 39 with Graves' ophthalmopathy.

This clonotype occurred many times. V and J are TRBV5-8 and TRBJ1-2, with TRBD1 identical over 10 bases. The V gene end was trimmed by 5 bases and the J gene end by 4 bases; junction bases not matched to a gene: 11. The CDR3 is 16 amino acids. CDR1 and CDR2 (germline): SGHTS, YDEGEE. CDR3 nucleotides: TGTGCCAGCAGTTCCATGGGACAGGGGATCCGCTATGGCTACACCTTC. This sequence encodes CASSSMGQGIRYGYTF.

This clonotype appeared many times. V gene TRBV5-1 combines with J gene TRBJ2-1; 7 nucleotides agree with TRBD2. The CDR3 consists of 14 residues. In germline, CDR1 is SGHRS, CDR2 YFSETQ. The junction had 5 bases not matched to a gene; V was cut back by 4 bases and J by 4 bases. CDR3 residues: CASSPTGGYNEQFF. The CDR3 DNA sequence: TGCGCCAGCAGCCCGACGGGGGGATACAATGAGCAGTTCTTC.

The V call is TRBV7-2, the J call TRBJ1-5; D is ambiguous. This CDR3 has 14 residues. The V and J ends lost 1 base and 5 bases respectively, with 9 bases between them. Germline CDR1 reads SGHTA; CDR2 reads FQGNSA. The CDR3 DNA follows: TGTGCCAGCAGCTTAGAACCCTTTGATCAGCCCCAGCATTTT. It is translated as CASSLEPFDQPQHF. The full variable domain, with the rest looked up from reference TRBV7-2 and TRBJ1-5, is GAGVSQSPSNKVTEKGKDVELRCDPISGHTALYWYRQSLGQGLEFLIYFQGNSAPDKSGLPSDRFSAERTGGSVSTLTIQRTQQEDSAVYLCASSLEPFDQPQHFGDGTRLSIL.

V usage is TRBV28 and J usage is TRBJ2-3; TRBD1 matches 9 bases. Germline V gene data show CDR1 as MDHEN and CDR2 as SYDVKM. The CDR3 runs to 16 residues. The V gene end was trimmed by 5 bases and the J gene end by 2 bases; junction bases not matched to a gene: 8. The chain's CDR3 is CASSRNRGRPTDTQYF. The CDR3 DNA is TGTGCCAGCAGTCGAAACAGGGGGCGCCCCACAGATACGCAGTATTTT.

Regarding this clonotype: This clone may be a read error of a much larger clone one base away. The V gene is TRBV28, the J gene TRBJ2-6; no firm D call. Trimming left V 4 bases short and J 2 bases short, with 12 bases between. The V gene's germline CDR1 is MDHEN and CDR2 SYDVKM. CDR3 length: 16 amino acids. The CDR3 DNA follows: TGTGCCAGCAGTTCCCGACGGGCCGCTGGGGCCAACGTCCTGACTTTC. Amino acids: CASSSRRAAGANVLTF.

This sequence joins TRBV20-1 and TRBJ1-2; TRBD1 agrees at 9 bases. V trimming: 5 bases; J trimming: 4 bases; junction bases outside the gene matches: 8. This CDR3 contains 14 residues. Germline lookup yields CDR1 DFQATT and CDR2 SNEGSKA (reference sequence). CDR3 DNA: TGCAGTGCTCCCCCTGGGACAGGGAGCTATGGCTACACCTTC. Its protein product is CSAPPGTGSYGYTF.

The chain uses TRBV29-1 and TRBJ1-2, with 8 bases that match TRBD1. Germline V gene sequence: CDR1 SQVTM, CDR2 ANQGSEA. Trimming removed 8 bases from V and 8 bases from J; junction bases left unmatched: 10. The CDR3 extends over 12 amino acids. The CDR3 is CSSSGTGWGYTF. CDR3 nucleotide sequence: TGCAGCAGCTCCGGGACAGGTTGGGGCTACACCTTC. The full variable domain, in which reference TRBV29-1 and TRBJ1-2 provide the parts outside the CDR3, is SAVISQKPSRDICQRGTSLTIQCQVDSQVTMMFWYRQQPGQSLTLIATANQGSEATYESGFVIDKFPISRPNLTFSTLTVSNMSPEDSSIYLCSSSGTGWGYTFGSGTRLTVV.

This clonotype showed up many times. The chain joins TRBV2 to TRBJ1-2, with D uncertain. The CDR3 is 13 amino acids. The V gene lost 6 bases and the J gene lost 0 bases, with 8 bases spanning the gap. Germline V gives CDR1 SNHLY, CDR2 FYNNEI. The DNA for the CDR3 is TGTGCCAGCAGAATGGAAACTAACTATGGCTACACCTTC. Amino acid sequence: CASRMETNYGYTF.

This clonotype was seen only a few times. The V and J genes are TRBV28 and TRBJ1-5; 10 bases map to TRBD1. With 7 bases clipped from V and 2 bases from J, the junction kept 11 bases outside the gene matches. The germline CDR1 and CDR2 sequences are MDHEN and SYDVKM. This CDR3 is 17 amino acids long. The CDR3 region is CASKSRDRGSGNQPQHF. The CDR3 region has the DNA TGTGCCAGCAAATCTAGGGACAGGGGATCGGGCAATCAGCCCCAGCATTTT. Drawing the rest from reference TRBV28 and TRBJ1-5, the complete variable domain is DVKVTQSSRYLVKRTGEKVFLECVQDMDHENMFWYRQDPGLGLRLIYFSYDVKMKEKGDIPEGYSVSREKKERFSLILESASTNQTSMYLCASKSRDRGSGNQPQHFGDGTRLSIL.

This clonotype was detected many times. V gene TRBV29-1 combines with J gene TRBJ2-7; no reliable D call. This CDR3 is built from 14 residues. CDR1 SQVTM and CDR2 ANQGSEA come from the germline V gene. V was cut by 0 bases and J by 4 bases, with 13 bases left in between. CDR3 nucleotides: TGCAGCGTTGAAGATCCTGTGGGGTCATACGAGCAGTACTTC. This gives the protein CSVEDPVGSYEQYF.

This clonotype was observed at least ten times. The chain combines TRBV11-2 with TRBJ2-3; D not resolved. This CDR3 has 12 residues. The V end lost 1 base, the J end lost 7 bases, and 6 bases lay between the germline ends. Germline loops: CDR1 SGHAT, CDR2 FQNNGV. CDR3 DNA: TGTGCCAGCAGCTTAGGCATACATACGCAGTATTTT. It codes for CASSLGIHTQYF. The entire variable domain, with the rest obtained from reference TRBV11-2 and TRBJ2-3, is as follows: EAGVAQSPRYKIIEKRQSVAFWCNPISGHATLYWYQQILGQGPKLLIQFQNNGVVDDSQLPKDRFSAERLKGVDSTLKIQPAKLEDSAVYLCASSLGIHTQYFGPGTRLTVL.

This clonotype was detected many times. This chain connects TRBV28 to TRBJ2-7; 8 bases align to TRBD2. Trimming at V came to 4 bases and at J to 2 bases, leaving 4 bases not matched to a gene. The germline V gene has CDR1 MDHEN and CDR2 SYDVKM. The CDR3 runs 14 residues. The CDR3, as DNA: TGTGCCAGCAGTTCACCGGGACTAGCCTACGAGCAGTACTTC. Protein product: CASSSPGLAYEQYF.

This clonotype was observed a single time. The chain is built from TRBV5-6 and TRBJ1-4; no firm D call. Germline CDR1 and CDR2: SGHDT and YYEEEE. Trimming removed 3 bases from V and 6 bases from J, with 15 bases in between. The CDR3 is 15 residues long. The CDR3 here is CASSSLGSSYEKLFF. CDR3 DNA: TGTGCCAGCAGCTCTCTCGGATCTAGCTATGAAAAACTGTTTTTT. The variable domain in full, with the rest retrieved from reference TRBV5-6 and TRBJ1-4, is DAGVTQSPTHLIKTRGQQVTLRCSPKSGHDTVSWYQQALGQGPQFIFQYYEEEERQRGNFPDRFSGHQFPNYSSELNVNALLLGDSALYLCASSSLGSSYEKLFFGSGTQLSVL.

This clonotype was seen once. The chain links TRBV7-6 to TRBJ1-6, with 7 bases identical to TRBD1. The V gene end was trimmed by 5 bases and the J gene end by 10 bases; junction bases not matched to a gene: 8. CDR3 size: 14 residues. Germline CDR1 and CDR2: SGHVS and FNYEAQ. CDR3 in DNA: TGTGCCAGCAGCGAAACAGGGGTTGGATCACCCCTCCACTTT. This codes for CASSETGVGSPLHF.

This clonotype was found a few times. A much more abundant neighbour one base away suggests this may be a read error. For the CDR3, the DNA is TGTGCCAGCAGCTTAGCGGGAAGCTCCCACAATGAGCAGTTCTTC. Translating it yields CASSLAGSSHNEQFF. The chain links TRBV19 to TRBJ2-1, with 8 positions matching TRBD2. Per germline, CDR1 LNHDA and CDR2 SQIVND (reference sequence). The length of the CDR3 is 15 residues.

The CDR3 nucleotides are TGTGCCAGCAGCTTAGTACAGGGCGGCAAGCCCCAGCATTTT. This sequence encodes CASSLVQGGKPQHF. The chain links TRBV7-8 to TRBJ1-5; possible D gene TRBD1, 6 bases. The CDR3 runs to 14 residues. Per germline, CDR1 SGHVS and CDR2 FQNEAQ. V lost 1 base to trimming and J lost 8 bases, with 12 bases between them.

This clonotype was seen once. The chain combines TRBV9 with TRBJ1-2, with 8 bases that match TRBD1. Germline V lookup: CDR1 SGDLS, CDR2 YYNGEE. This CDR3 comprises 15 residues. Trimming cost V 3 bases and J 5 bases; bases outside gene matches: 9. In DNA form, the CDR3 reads TGTGCCAGCAGCGGGACAGGGTACCTCCCTTATGGCTACACCTTC. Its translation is CASSGTGYLPYGYTF.

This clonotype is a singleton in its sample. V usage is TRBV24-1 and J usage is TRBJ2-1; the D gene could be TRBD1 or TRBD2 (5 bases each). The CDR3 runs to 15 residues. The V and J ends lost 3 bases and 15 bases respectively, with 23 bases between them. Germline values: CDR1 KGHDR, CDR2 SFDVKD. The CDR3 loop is CATSDTRGRPRLTFF. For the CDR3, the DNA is TGTGCCACCAGTGATACCCGGGGCAGGCCCCGTCTGACGTTCTTC.

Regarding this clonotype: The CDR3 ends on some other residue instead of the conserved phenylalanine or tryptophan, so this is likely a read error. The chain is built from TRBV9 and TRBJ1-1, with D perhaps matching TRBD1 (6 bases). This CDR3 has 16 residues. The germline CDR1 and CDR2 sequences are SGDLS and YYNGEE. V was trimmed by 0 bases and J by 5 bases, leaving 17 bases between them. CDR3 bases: TGTGCCAGCAGCGTAGACGGGGGGGGAGGGGGGACTGAAGCTTTCCCT. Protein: CASSVDGGGGGTEAFP.

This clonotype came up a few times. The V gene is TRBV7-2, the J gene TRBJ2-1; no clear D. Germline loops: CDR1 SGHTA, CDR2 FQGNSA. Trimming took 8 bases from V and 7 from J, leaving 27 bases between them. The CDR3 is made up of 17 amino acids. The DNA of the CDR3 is TGTGCCAGCGGTTTACCCTGGAACTTCGAGTTTAGGAATGAGCAGTTCTTC. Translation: CASGLPWNFEFRNEQFF.

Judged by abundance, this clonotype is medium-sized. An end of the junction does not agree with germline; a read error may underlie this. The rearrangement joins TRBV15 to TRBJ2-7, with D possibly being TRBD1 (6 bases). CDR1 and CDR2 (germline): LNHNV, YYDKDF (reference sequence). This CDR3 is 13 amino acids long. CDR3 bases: TGTGCCACCAGCGGAGAAAGGGGGTACGAGCAGTACTTC. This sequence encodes CATSGERGYEQYF. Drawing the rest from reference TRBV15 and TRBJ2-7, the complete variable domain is DAMVIQNPRYQVTQFGKPVTLSCSQTLNHNVMYWYQQKSSQAPKLLFHYYDKDFNNEADTPDNFQSRRPNTSFCFLDIRSPGLGDTAMYLCATSGERGYEQYFGPGTRLTVT.

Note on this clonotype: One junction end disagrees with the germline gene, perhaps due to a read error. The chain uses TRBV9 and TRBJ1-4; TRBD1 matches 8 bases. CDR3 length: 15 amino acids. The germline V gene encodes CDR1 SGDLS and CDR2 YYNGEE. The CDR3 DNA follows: TGTGCCAGCAGCCCAGACAGGGGAGAGGCTGAAAAACTGTTCTTT. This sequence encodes CASSPDRGEAEKLFF. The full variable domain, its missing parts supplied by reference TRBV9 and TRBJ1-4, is DSGVTQTPKHLITATGQRVTLRCSPRSGDLSVYWYQQSLDQGLQFLIQYYNGEERAKGNILERFSAQQFPDLHSELNLSSLELGDSALYFCASSPDRGEAEKLFFGSGTQLSVL.

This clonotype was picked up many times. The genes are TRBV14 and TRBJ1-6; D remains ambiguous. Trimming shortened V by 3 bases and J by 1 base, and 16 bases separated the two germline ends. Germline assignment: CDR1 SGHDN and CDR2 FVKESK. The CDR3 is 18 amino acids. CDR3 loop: CASSHFPFLGSYNSPLHF. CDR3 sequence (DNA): TGTGCCAGCAGCCATTTTCCATTCTTAGGATCCTATAATTCACCCCTCCACTTT.

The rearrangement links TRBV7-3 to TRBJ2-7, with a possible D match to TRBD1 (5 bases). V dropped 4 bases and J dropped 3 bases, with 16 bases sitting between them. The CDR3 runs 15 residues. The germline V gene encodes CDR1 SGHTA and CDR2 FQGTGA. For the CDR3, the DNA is TGTGCCAGCAGCTCAGACTCTGGGGCCAACTACGAGCAGTACTTC. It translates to CASSSDSGANYEQYF.

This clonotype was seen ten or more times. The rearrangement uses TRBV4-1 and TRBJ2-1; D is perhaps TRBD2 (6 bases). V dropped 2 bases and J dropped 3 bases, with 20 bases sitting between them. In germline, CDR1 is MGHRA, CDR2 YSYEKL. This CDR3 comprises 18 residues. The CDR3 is CASSQLDLLPSVYNEQFF. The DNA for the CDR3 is TGCGCCAGCAGCCAACTCGATCTGCTCCCTAGCGTCTACAATGAGCAGTTCTTC.

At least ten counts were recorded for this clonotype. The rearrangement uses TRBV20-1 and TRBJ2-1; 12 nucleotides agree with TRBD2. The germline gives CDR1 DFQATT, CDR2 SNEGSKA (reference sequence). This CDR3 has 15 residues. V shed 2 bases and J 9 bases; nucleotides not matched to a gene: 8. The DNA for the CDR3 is TGCAGTGCTAGATCGACTAGCGGGAGATTTAGTGAGCAGTTCTTC. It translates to CSARSTSGRFSEQFF.

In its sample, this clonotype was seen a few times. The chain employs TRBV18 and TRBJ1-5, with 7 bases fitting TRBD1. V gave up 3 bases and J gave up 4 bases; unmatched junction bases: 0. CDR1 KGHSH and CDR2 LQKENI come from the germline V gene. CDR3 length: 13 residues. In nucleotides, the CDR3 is TGTGCCAGCTCACCGGACAGGAATCAGCCCCAGCATTTT. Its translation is CASSPDRNQPQHF.

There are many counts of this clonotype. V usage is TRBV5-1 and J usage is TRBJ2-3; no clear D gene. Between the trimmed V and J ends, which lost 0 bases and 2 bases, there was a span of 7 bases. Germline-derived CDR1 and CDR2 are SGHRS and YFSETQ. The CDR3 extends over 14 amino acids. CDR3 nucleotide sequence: TGCGCCAGCAGCTTGGAAGGTACCACAGATACGCAGTATTTT. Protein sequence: CASSLEGTTDTQYF. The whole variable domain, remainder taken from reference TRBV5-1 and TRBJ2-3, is KAGVTQTPRYLIKTRGQQVTLSCSPISGHRSVSWYQQTPGQGLQFLFEYFSETQRNKGNFPGRFSGRQFSNSRSEMNVSTLELGDSALYLCASSLEGTTDTQYFGPGTRLTVL.

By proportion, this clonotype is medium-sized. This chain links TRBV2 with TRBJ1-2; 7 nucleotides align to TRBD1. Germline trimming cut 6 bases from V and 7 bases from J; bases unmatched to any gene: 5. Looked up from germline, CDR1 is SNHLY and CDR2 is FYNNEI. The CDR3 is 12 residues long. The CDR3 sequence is CASSETGFGYTF. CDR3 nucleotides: TGTGCCAGCAGCGAGACAGGGTTTGGCTACACCTTC.

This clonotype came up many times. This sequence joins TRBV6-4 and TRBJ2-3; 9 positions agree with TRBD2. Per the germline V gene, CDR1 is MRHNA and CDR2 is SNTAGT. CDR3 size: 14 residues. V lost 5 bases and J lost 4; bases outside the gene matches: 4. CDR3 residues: CASSNSGSSDTQYF. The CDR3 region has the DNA TGTGCCAGCAGTAATAGCGGGAGTTCAGATACGCAGTATTTT.

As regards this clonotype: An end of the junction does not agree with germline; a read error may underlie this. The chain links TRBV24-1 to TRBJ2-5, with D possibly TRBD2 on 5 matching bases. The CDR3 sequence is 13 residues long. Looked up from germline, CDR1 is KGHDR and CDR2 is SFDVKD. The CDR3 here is CATSVGRQETLYF. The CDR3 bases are TGTGCCACCAGTGTAGGGAGACAAGAGACCCTGTACTTC.

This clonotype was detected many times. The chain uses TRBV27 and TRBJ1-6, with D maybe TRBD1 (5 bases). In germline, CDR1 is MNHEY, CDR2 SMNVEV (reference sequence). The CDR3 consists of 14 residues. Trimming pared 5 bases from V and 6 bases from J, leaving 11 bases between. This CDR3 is CASSPRQRNSPLHF. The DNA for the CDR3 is TGTGCCAGCAGTCCCCGACAGCGTAATTCACCCCTCCACTTT.